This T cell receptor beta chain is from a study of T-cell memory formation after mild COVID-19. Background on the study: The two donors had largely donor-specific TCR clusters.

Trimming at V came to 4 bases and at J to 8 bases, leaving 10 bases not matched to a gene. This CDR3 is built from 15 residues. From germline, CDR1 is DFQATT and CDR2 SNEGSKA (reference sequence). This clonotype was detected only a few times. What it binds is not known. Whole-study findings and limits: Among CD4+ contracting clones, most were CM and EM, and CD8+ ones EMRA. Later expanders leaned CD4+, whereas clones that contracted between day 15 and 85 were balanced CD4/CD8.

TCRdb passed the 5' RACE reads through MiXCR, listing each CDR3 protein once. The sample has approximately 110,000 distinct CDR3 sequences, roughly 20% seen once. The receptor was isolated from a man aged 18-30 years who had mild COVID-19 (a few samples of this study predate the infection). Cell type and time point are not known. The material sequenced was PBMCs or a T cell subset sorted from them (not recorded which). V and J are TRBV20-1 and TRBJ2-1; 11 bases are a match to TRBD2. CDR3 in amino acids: CSATDLAGGGDEQFF. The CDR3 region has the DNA TGCAGTGCTACCGACCTAGCGGGGGGAGGGGATGAGCAGTTCTTC.